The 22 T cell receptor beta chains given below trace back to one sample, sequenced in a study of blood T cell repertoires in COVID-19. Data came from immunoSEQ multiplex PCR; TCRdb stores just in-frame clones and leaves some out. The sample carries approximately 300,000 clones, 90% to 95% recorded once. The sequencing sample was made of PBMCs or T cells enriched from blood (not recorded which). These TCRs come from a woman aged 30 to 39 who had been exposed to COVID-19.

CDR3 in amino acids: CASSTTRDRGDTEAFF. The CDR3 coding sequence is TGTGCCAGCAGCACGACCCGGGACAGGGGTGACACTGAAGCTTTCTTT. The chain has TRBV9 and TRBJ1-1; TRBD1 aligns across 10 bases. The CDR3 totals 16 residues. The germline V gene encodes CDR1 SGDLS and CDR2 YYNGEE. J lost 3 bases, V lost 4 bases, and 9 bases had no gene match.

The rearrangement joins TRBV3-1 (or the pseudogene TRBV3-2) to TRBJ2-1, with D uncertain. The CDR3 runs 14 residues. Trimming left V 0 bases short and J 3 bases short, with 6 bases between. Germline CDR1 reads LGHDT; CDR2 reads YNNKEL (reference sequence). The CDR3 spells CASSQDSIYNEQFF. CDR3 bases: TGTGCCAGCAGCCAAGATTCCATCTACAATGAGCAGTTCTTC.

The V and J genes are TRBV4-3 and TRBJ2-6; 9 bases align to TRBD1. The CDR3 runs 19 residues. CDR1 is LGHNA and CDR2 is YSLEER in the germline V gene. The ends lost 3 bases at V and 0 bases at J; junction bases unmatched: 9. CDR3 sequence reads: CASSQHTGTGRSGANVLTF. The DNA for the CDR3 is TGCGCCAGCAGCCAGCACACCGGGACAGGGCGCTCTGGGGCCAACGTCCTGACTTTC.

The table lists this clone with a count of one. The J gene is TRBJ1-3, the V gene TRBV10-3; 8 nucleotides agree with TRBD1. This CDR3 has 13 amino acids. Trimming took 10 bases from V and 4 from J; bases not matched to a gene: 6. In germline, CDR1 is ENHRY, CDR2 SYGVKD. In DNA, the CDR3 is TGTGCCAGCAGGGGGCTAACAGGAAACACCATATATTTT. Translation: CASRGLTGNTIYF.

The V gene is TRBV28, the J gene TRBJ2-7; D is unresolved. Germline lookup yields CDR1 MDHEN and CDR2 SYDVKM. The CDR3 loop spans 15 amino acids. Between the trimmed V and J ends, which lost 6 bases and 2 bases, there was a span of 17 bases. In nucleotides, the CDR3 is TGTGCCAGCAGCGGGTCAGCAAGACTTACCTACGAGCAGTACTTC. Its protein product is CASSGSARLTYEQYF.

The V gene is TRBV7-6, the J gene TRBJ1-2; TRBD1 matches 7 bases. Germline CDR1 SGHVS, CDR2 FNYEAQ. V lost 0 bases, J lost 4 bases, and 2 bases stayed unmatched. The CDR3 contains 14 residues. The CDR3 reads CASSLASGGYGYTF. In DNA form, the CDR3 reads TGTGCCAGCAGCTTAGCATCAGGGGGCTATGGCTACACCTTC.

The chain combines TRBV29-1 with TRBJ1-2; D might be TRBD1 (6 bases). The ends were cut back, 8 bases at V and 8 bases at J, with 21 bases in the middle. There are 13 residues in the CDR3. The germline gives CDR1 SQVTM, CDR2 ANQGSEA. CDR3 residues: CSLPEQGSNGYTF. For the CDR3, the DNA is TGCAGCCTACCTGAACAGGGTAGTAACGGCTACACCTTC. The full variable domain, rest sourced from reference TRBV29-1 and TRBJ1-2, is SAVISQKPSRDICQRGTSLTIQCQVDSQVTMMFWYRQQPGQSLTLIATANQGSEATYESGFVIDKFPISRPNLTFSTLTVSNMSPEDSSIYLCSLPEQGSNGYTFGSGTRLTVV.

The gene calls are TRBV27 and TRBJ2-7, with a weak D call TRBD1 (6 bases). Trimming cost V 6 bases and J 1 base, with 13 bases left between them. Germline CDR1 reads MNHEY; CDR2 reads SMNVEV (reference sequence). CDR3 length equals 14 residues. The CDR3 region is CASSRDILSYEQYF. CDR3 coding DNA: TGTGCCAGCAGCCGGGACATACTATCCTACGAGCAGTACTTC.

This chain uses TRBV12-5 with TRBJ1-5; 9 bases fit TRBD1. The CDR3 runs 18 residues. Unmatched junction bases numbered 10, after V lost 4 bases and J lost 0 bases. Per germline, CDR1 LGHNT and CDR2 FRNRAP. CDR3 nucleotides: TGTGCTAGTGGTTCCCTTACCGACAGGGGGAGTAGCAATCAGCCCCAGCATTTT. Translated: CASGSLTDRGSSNQPQHF.

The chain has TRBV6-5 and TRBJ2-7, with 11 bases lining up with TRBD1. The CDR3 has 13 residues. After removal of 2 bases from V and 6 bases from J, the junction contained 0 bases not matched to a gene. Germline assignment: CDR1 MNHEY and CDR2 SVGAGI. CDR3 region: CASSYGTGGEQYF. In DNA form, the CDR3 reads TGTGCCAGCAGTTACGGGACAGGGGGCGAGCAGTACTTC.

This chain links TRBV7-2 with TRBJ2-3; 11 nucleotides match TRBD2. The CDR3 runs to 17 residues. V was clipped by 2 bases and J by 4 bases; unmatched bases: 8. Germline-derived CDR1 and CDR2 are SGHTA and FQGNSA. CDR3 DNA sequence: TGTGCCAGCAGCTTAAGCAATAGCGGGGGGGTTGCAGATACGCAGTATTTT. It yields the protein CASSLSNSGGVADTQYF.

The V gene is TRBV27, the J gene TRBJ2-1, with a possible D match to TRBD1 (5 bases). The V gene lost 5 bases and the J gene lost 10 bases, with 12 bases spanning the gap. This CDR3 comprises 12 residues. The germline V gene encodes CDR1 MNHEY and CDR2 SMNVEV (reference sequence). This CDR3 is CASSRINREQFF. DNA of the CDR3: TGTGCCAGCAGTCGAATTAACAGGGAGCAGTTCTTC.

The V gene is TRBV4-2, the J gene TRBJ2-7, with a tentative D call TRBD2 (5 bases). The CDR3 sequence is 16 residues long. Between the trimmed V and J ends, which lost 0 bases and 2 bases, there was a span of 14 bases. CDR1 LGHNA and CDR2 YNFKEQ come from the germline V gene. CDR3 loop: CASSQDFNRGTYEQYF. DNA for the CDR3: TGTGCCAGCAGCCAAGATTTTAACCGGGGAACCTACGAGCAGTACTTC.

CDR3: CASSGETYGYTF. Here the CDR3 DNA reads TGTGCCAGTAGCGGAGAAACCTATGGCTACACCTTC. This sequence joins TRBV19 and TRBJ1-2, with D unresolved. The CDR3 sequence is 12 residues long. CDR1 LNHDA and CDR2 SQIVND come from the germline V gene (reference sequence). The ends were cut back, 6 bases at V and 4 bases at J, with 9 bases in the middle.

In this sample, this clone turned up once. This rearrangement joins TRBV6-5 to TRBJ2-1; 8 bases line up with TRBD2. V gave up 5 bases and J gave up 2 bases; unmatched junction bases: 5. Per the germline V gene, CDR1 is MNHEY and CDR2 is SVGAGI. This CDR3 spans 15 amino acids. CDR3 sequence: CASSRERGPYNEQFF. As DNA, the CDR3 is TGTGCCAGCAGTCGCGAGCGGGGGCCCTACAATGAGCAGTTCTTC.

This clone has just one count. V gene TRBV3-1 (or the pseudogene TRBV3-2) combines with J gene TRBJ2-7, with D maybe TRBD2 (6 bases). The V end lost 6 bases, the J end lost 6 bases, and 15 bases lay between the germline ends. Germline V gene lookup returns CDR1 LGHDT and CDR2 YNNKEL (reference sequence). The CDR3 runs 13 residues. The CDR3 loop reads CASRERLGGEQYF. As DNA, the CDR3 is TGTGCCAGCAGGGAACGACTAGGCGGCGAGCAGTACTTC.

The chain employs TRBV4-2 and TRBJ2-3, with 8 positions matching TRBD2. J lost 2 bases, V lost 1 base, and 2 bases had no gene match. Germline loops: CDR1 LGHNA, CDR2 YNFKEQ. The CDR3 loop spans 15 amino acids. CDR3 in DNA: TGTGCCAGCAGCCAAGTAGCGGGGTCCACAGATACGCAGTATTTT. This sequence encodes CASSQVAGSTDTQYF.

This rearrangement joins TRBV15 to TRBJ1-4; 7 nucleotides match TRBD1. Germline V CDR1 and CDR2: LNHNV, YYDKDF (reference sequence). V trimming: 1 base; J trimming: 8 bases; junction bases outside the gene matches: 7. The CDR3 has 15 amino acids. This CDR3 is CATSRAYRDSEKLFF. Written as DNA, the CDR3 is TGTGCCACCAGCAGAGCTTATCGGGACAGCGAAAAACTGTTTTTT. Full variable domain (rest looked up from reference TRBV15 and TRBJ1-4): DAMVIQNPRYQVTQFGKPVTLSCSQTLNHNVMYWYQQKSSQAPKLLFHYYDKDFNNEADTPDNFQSRRPNTSFCFLDIRSPGLGDTAMYLCATSRAYRDSEKLFFGSGTQLSVL.

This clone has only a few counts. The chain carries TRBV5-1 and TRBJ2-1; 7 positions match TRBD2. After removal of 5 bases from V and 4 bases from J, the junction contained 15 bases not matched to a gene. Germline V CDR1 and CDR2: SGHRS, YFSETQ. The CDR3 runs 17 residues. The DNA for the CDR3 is TGCGCCAGCAGAGGTGGGACGGGGACTACGATTTACAATGAGCAGTTCTTC. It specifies CASRGGTGTTIYNEQFF.

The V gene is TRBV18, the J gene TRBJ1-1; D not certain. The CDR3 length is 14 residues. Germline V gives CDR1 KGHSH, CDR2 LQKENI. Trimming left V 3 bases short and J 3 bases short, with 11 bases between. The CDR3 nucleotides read TGTGCCAGCTCACCCGCCTGGAGGGACACTGAAGCTTTCTTT. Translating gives CASSPAWRDTEAFF. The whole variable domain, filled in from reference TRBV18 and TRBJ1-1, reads NAGVMQNPRHLVRRRGQEARLRCSPMKGHSHVYWYRQLPEEGLKFMVYLQKENIIDESGMPKERFSAEFPKEGPSILRIQQVVRGDSAAYFCASSPAWRDTEAFFGQGTRLTVV.

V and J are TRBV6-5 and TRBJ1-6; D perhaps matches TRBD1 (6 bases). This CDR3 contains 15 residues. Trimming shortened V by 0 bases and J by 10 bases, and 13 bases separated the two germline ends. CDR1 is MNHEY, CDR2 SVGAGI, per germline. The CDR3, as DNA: TGTGCCAGCAGTTACTCTTTTCCCCAGGGGTCACCCCTCCACTTT. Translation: CASSYSFPQGSPLHF.

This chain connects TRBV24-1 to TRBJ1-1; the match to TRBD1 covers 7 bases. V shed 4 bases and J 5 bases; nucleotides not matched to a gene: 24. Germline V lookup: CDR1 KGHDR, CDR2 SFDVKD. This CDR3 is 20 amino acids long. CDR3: CATSDPVYKEDRPKGTEAFF. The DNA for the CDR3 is TGTGCCACCAGTGACCCCGTTTATAAAGAGGACAGGCCTAAGGGGACTGAAGCTTTCTTT.